In this sample, the clone carrying this TCR beta chain turned up a few times. This entry belongs to a study of identical twins. The CDR3 runs 14 residues. Germline V gene data show CDR1 as SGDLS and CDR2 as YYNGEE. V was clipped by 0 bases and J by 6 bases, with 12 bases between them. TCRdb called the 5' RACE reads again in MiXCR, with one record for every CDR3 protein. The data show a few hundred thousand distinct CDR3 sequences, with approximately 14% seen just once and approximately 1% held by the top ten. The same data also contributed to another study, on yellow fever vaccine responses in identical twins. That source reports: Reportedly, the T cell response mounted by twins to vaccine seemed partly convergent, partly personalized.

The clonotype originates from a woman between 18 and 29 years old in good health. V is TRBV9 and J is TRBJ1-2; D possibly corresponds to TRBD1 (6 bases). Input material: CD4+ T cells sorted from blood. CDR3 nucleotides: TGTGCCAGCAGCGTAGCGGGGGGCGCAGATGGCTACACCTTC. Translation gives CASSVAGGADGYTF. The full variable domain, completed using reference TRBV9 and TRBJ1-2, is DSGVTQTPKHLITATGQRVTLRCSPRSGDLSVYWYQQSLDQGLQFLIQYYNGEERAKGNILERFSAQQFPDLHSELNLSSLELGDSALYFCASSVAGGADGYTFGSGTRLTVV.